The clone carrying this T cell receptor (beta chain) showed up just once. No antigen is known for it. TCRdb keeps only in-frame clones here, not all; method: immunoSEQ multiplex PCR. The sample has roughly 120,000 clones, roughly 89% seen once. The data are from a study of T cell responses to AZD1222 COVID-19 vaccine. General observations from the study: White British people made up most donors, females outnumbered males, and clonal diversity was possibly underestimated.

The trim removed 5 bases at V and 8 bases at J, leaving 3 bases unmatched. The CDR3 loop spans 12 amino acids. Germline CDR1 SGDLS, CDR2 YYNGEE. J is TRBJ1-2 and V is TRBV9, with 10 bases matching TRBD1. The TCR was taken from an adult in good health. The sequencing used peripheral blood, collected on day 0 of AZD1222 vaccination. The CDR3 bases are TGTGCCAGCAGAGGGACAGGGGAGGGCTACACCTTC. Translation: CASRGTGEGYTF.